The 9 T cell receptor beta chains in this list originate from one sample, sequenced in a study of lymphopenia after photon versus proton radiotherapy (dated by TCRdb to about 2019). The protocol used for the library was the immunoSEQ multiplex PCR assay. Not all clones reach the TCRdb copy of this immuneACCESS table, which keeps in-frame sequences only. Checked studies attribute under half of the gap to unresolved V genes and leave the rest unexplained. Recorded for this sample are approximately 30,000 clones; 85% to 95% of them occurred a single time. The top ten clones comprise under 0.9% of the sample. The source material was peripheral blood, sampled from a patient treated with photon-based radiotherapy. The receptors come from a woman aged 50 to 65 with cholangiocarcinoma.

This sequence joins TRBV5-6 and TRBJ1-2; D perhaps matches TRBD1 (6 bases). Looked up from germline, CDR1 is SGHDT and CDR2 is YYEEEE. The CDR3 consists of 15 residues. V lost 3 bases, J lost 3 bases, and 15 bases lay in between. The CDR3 sequence: CASSWRTVFDYGYTF. CDR3 sequence (DNA): TGTGCCAGCAGCTGGAGGACAGTCTTTGACTATGGCTACACCTTC.

CDR3 protein: CASSLPGQGAYEQFF. In nucleotides, the CDR3 is TGTGCCAGCAGCTTACCGGGACAGGGGGCCTATGAGCAGTTCTTC. The chain uses TRBV7-8 and TRBJ2-1; 12 nucleotides agree with TRBD1. CDR3 length equals 15 residues. Germline V lookup: CDR1 SGHVS, CDR2 FQNEAQ. The junction had 4 bases not matched to a gene; V was cut back by 2 bases and J by 8 bases.

The V call is TRBV25-1, the J call TRBJ1-2, with D unclear. The CDR3 totals 15 residues. Germline-derived CDR1 and CDR2 are MGHDK and SYGVNS. V was shortened by 2 bases and J by 4 bases, with 14 bases between the two germline ends. The CDR3 spells CASSESRPSGYGYTF. DNA for the CDR3: TGTGCCAGCAGTGAAAGTAGACCATCGGGCTATGGCTACACCTTC.

This chain connects TRBV5-1 to TRBJ2-7; 10 bases are a match to TRBD2. J lost 6 bases, V lost 0 bases, and 3 bases had no gene match. The CDR3 totals 14 residues. Germline values: CDR1 SGHRS, CDR2 YFSETQ. This chain's CDR3 is CASSLELAGTEQYF. DNA for the CDR3: TGCGCCAGCAGCTTGGAACTAGCGGGGACCGAGCAGTACTTC.

The chain has TRBV11-2 and TRBJ2-5; 8 bases fit TRBD1. The CDR3 is 14 amino acids. The germline V gene encodes CDR1 SGHAT and CDR2 FQNNGV. Trimming removed 4 bases from V and 5 bases from J; junction bases left unmatched: 6. CDR3 bases: TGTGCCAGCAGCTCTCGACAGGGGTGGGAGACCCAGTACTTC. This encodes CASSSRQGWETQYF.

This rearrangement joins TRBV6-6 to TRBJ1-2, with 7 positions matching TRBD1. The CDR3 consists of 14 residues. Germline CDR1 and CDR2: MNHNY and SVGAGI (reference sequence). J was trimmed by 7 bases and V by 1 base; bases with no gene match: 6. The CDR3 DNA follows: TGTGCCAGCAGTTACTTAGAAACAGGGGTTGGCTACACCTTC. Amino acids: CASSYLETGVGYTF.

A single count supports this clone. The chain recombines TRBV19 with TRBJ1-1, with 7 bases identical to TRBD1. The CDR3 consists of 15 residues. V lost 7 bases and J lost 5; bases outside the gene matches: 13. Germline-derived CDR1 and CDR2 are LNHDA and SQIVND (reference sequence). The CDR3, as DNA: TGTGCCAGTAACTTGGCCAAGACAGGGAGGACTGAAGCTTTCTTT. Translation gives CASNLAKTGRTEAFF. The complete variable domain, with remaining parts taken from reference TRBV19 and TRBJ1-1, reads DGGITQSPKYLFRKEGQNVTLSCEQNLNHDAMYWYRQDPGQGLRLIYYSQIVNDFQKGDIAEGYSVSREKKESFPLTVTSAQKNPTAFYLCASNLAKTGRTEAFFGQGTRLTVV.

V and J are TRBV12-5 and TRBJ1-1; a weak D match, TRBD1 (6 bases). V was clipped by 5 bases and J by 4 bases, with 17 bases between them. CDR3 length: 15 residues. CDR1 and CDR2 (germline): LGHNT, FRNRAP. The CDR3 nucleotides are TGTGCTAGTGGTCCCCCCCGGGGGGGCGGCACTGAAGCTTTCTTT. Translation gives CASGPPRGGGTEAFF.

This clone was observed a single time. The chain has TRBV4-1 and TRBJ2-7; the D call may be TRBD1 or TRBD2 (5 bases each). Germline V gives CDR1 MGHRA, CDR2 YSYEKL. The CDR3 extends over 16 amino acids. V lost 0 bases and J 2 bases, leaving 14 bases between the germline ends. CDR3 in DNA: TGCGCCAGCAGCCAAGATAGAGGGGCAGGGACCTACGAGCAGTACTTC. Encoded protein: CASSQDRGAGTYEQYF.